The subject of this entry is one T cell receptor (beta chain). These data belong to a study of cytomegalovirus exposure and HLA in healthy donors. Whole-study context: Among the roughly 400 genotyped donors, about 81% were placed in the Caucasian-associated ancestry cluster.

Germline CDR1 reads GTSNPN; CDR2 reads SVGIG (reference sequence). Trimming removed 0 bases at V and 3 bases at J, with 9 bases between. The CDR3 sequence is 13 residues long. PCR involved 60 Vbeta and 13 Jbeta primers. Study processing details: In a later analysis, the count reached about 80 million unique TCR beta chains, with around 11 million shared. Profiled with immunoSEQ multiplex PCR; TCRdb holds only in-frame clones, not every one. From that table come the V and J calls and clone size; the DNA was used to work out D and trimming. The sample has 150,000 to 200,000 clones; roughly 85% are singletons.

This receptor was obtained from a man between 18 and 29 years old in good health and CMV-seropositive. Source material: PBMCs. The V call is TRBV30, the J call TRBJ2-7; possibly TRBD1 for D (5 bases). The chain's CDR3 is CAWSVQVLYEQYF. CDR3 bases: TGTGCCTGGAGTGTACAGGTCCTCTACGAGCAGTACTTC.